Listed below are T cell receptor beta chains from one sample, sequenced in a study of cytomegalovirus exposure and HLA in healthy donors. The repertoire was sequenced with immunoSEQ multiplex PCR; TCRdb's copy has only in-frame clones and lacks some. Among 130,000 or so clones listed, about 64% were seen once. The source material was PBMCs. Receptor source: a woman in her 40s in good health and CMV-seronegative. Each CDR3 is given with its conserved first and last residue. The order of the fields is D gene, CDR3 length, clone size, V gene, J gene, CDR3 DNA, CDR3 protein. D genes are given only for firm matches. Clone size is not always given. Where it is, it says once, few, many or a class for expanded clones.

d_call: .; cdr3_length: 13; clone_size: .; v_call: TRBV9; j_call: TRBJ2-7; cdr3_nt: TGTGCCAGCAGCGGAACAGGGTCCTACGAGCAGTACTTC; cdr3_aa: CASSGTGSYEQYF
d_call: .; cdr3_length: 12; clone_size: .; v_call: TRBV7-9; j_call: TRBJ1-2; cdr3_nt: TGTGCCAGCAGCTTTGGCAGGGAAGGCTACACCTTC; cdr3_aa: CASSFGREGYTF
d_call: .; cdr3_length: 11; clone_size: .; v_call: TRBV20-1; j_call: TRBJ2-5; cdr3_nt: TGCAGTGCTGGCCAACAAGAGACCCAGTACTTC; cdr3_aa: CSAGQQETQYF
d_call: .; cdr3_length: 15; clone_size: .; v_call: TRBV5-6; j_call: TRBJ2-7; cdr3_nt: TGTGCCAGCAGCTTTCGGCAGCAGGGTGGCTACGAGCAGTACTTC; cdr3_aa: CASSFRQQGGYEQYF
d_call: TRBD1; cdr3_length: 15; clone_size: .; v_call: TRBV7-3; j_call: TRBJ2-3; cdr3_nt: TGTGCCAGCAGCCTTATTACAGGGGGTATAGATACGCAGTATTTT; cdr3_aa: CASSLITGGIDTQYF
d_call: TRBD1; cdr3_length: 15; clone_size: .; v_call: TRBV5-1; j_call: TRBJ2-1; cdr3_nt: TGCGCCAGCAGCTTGGCCGGGGACAGGGCAAATGAGCAGTTCTTC; cdr3_aa: CASSLAGDRANEQFF
d_call: .; cdr3_length: 16; clone_size: .; v_call: TRBV7-7; j_call: TRBJ2-1; cdr3_nt: TGTGCCAGCATTCTGTTACGGGACAAGGAATACAATGAGCAGTTCTTC; cdr3_aa: CASILLRDKEYNEQFF
d_call: TRBD2; cdr3_length: 17; clone_size: once; v_call: TRBV5-4; j_call: TRBJ2-2; cdr3_nt: TGTGCCAGCAGCTCGGGGGGACTAGCGGGGGACACCGGGGAGCTGTTTTTT; cdr3_aa: CASSSGGLAGDTGELFF
d_call: .; cdr3_length: 13; clone_size: .; v_call: TRBV19; j_call: TRBJ1-1; cdr3_nt: TGTGCCAGTATCCCACGCGAGAACACTGAAGCTTTCTTT; cdr3_aa: CASIPRENTEAFF
d_call: .; cdr3_length: 14; clone_size: .; v_call: TRBV5-1; j_call: TRBJ2-5; cdr3_nt: TGCGCCAGCAGCTTGGGACAGGGAGGAGAGACCCAGTACTTC; cdr3_aa: CASSLGQGGETQYF
d_call: .; cdr3_length: 13; clone_size: .; v_call: TRBV7-2; j_call: TRBJ1-1; cdr3_nt: TGTGCCAGCAGCTTGACAGCTAACACTGAAGCTTTCTTT; cdr3_aa: CASSLTANTEAFF
d_call: TRBD1; cdr3_length: 12; clone_size: few; v_call: TRBV29-1; j_call: TRBJ2-7; cdr3_nt: TGCAGCGTTAAGGGGGCCTCCTACGAGCAGTACTTC; cdr3_aa: CSVKGASYEQYF
d_call: TRBD1; cdr3_length: 14; clone_size: .; v_call: TRBV5-1; j_call: TRBJ1-4; cdr3_nt: TGCGCCAGCAGCTTTGGACAGGTTAATGAAAAACTGTTTTTT; cdr3_aa: CASSFGQVNEKLFF
d_call: TRBD2; cdr3_length: 16; clone_size: .; v_call: TRBV27; j_call: TRBJ2-2; cdr3_nt: TGTGCCAGCAGTCCACTAGCGGCGATTAACACCGGGGAGCTGTTTTTT; cdr3_aa: CASSPLAAINTGELFF
d_call: .; cdr3_length: 18; clone_size: .; v_call: TRBV4-2; j_call: TRBJ1-1; cdr3_nt: TGTGCCAGCAGCCAAGATCGGGACACAGGCGGGAGGGGCGCTGAAGCTTTCTTT; cdr3_aa: CASSQDRDTGGRGAEAFF
d_call: TRBD1; cdr3_length: 18; clone_size: .; v_call: TRBV7-9; j_call: TRBJ1-5; cdr3_nt: TGTGCCAGCAGCTTTTCCGACAGGGGGCATAGGGTCAATCAGCCCCAGCATTTT; cdr3_aa: CASSFSDRGHRVNQPQHF
d_call: TRBD1; cdr3_length: 14; clone_size: few; v_call: TRBV7-8; j_call: TRBJ1-1; cdr3_nt: TGTGCCAGCAGCTTAGGTGGACAGGGCCTTGAAGCTTTCTTT; cdr3_aa: CASSLGGQGLEAFF
d_call: .; cdr3_length: 13; clone_size: .; v_call: TRBV27; j_call: TRBJ1-1; cdr3_nt: TGTGCCAGCAGTTTATTCCGGGGCACTGAAGCTTTCTTT; cdr3_aa: CASSLFRGTEAFF
d_call: .; cdr3_length: 14; clone_size: .; v_call: TRBV6-5; j_call: TRBJ2-5; cdr3_nt: TGTGCCAGCAGCGACGAGGGTCTTCTGGAGACCCAGTACTTC; cdr3_aa: CASSDEGLLETQYF
d_call: .; cdr3_length: 17; clone_size: few; v_call: TRBV4-1; j_call: TRBJ1-3; cdr3_nt: TGCGCCAGCAGTTACAGATGGGAGAGGGAGACTGGAAACACCATATATTTT; cdr3_aa: CASSYRWERETGNTIYF
d_call: .; cdr3_length: 13; clone_size: few; v_call: TRBV27; j_call: TRBJ2-2; cdr3_nt: TGTGCCACCATGAACAGGAACACCGGGGAGCTGTTTTTT; cdr3_aa: CATMNRNTGELFF
d_call: TRBD1; cdr3_length: 14; clone_size: .; v_call: TRBV2; j_call: TRBJ2-1; cdr3_nt: TGTGCCAGCACCGGGACAGGAGTCTACAATGAGCAGTTCTTC; cdr3_aa: CASTGTGVYNEQFF
d_call: .; cdr3_length: 16; clone_size: .; v_call: TRBV4-3; j_call: TRBJ2-1; cdr3_nt: TGCGCCAGCAGCCAAGATCGGCGGGGCCGCTACAATGAGCAGTTCTTC; cdr3_aa: CASSQDRRGRYNEQFF
d_call: TRBD1; cdr3_length: 12; clone_size: .; v_call: TRBV2; j_call: TRBJ1-3; cdr3_nt: TGTGCCAGCAGAGGACAGGGGAACACCATATATTTT; cdr3_aa: CASRGQGNTIYF
d_call: TRBD2; cdr3_length: 17; clone_size: .; v_call: TRBV4-1; j_call: TRBJ2-1; cdr3_nt: TGCGCCAGCAGCAAGGGAATAGCGGGGGGAATGAGGTATGAGCAGTTCTTC; cdr3_aa: CASSKGIAGGMRYEQFF
d_call: .; cdr3_length: 16; clone_size: .; v_call: TRBV4-3; j_call: TRBJ2-3; cdr3_nt: TGCGCCAGCAGCCAACGGGAGAGAGGGGGCACAGATACGCAGTATTTT; cdr3_aa: CASSQRERGGTDTQYF
d_call: .; cdr3_length: 13; clone_size: .; v_call: TRBV5-1; j_call: TRBJ1-1; cdr3_nt: TGCGCCAGCAGCTTGGGCGAGATGACTGAAGCTTTCTTT; cdr3_aa: CASSLGEMTEAFF
d_call: .; cdr3_length: 14; clone_size: .; v_call: TRBV2; j_call: TRBJ2-2; cdr3_nt: TGTGCCAGCAGGGGCCCACAAATAACCGGGGAGCTGTTTTTT; cdr3_aa: CASRGPQITGELFF
d_call: .; cdr3_length: 15; clone_size: few; v_call: TRBV5-4; j_call: TRBJ2-5; cdr3_nt: TGTGCCAGCAGCTCCGGACTAACCTCGGGAGAGACCCAGTACTTC; cdr3_aa: CASSSGLTSGETQYF
d_call: TRBD1; cdr3_length: 15; clone_size: .; v_call: TRBV5-8; j_call: TRBJ2-3; cdr3_nt: TGTGCCACCAAGGGAGGACAGGGTAACACAGATACGCAGTATTTT; cdr3_aa: CATKGGQGNTDTQYF
d_call: TRBD1; cdr3_length: 14; clone_size: once; v_call: TRBV6-1; j_call: TRBJ1-1; cdr3_nt: TGTGCCAGCACCTGGACAGGGGGGGACACTGAAGCTTTCTTT; cdr3_aa: CASTWTGGDTEAFF
d_call: TRBD2; cdr3_length: 16; clone_size: .; v_call: TRBV5-1; j_call: TRBJ2-5; cdr3_nt: TGCGCCAGCAGCTTAGGAACTAGCGGGGGCCAAGAGACCCAGTACTTC; cdr3_aa: CASSLGTSGGQETQYF
d_call: .; cdr3_length: 14; clone_size: .; v_call: TRBV28; j_call: TRBJ1-2; cdr3_nt: TGTGCCAGCAGCCCCGGGGGTGGCAGGTATGGCTACACCTTC; cdr3_aa: CASSPGGGRYGYTF
d_call: TRBD1; cdr3_length: 15; clone_size: .; v_call: TRBV9; j_call: TRBJ1-3; cdr3_nt: TGTGCCAGCAGCGCAACGGAGGGGGCCGGAAACACCATATATTTT; cdr3_aa: CASSATEGAGNTIYF
d_call: .; cdr3_length: 18; clone_size: .; v_call: TRBV4-2; j_call: TRBJ2-2; cdr3_nt: TGTGCCAGCAGCCAACTCTATGGAGGGGGCGCAGAAGACGGGGAGCTGTTTTTT; cdr3_aa: CASSQLYGGGAEDGELFF
d_call: .; cdr3_length: 13; clone_size: .; v_call: TRBV6-1; j_call: TRBJ2-3; cdr3_nt: TGTGCCAGCAGTTCCCGGGAGACAGATACGCAGTATTTT; cdr3_aa: CASSSRETDTQYF
d_call: .; cdr3_length: 19; clone_size: few; v_call: TRBV7-2; j_call: TRBJ1-5; cdr3_nt: TGTGCCAGCAGCTTAGATGAGTCTGCCTTATTCCATAGCAATCAGCCCCAGCATTTT; cdr3_aa: CASSLDESALFHSNQPQHF
d_call: .; cdr3_length: 14; clone_size: .; v_call: TRBV7-2; j_call: TRBJ2-1; cdr3_nt: TGTGCCAGCAGCTCACCGACGGGTCTCAATCGGCAGTTCTTC; cdr3_aa: CASSSPTGLNRQFF
d_call: TRBD1; cdr3_length: 15; clone_size: few; v_call: TRBV4-1; j_call: TRBJ1-2; cdr3_nt: TGCGCCAGCAGCCCCCGACAGGGAAGGAACTATGGCTACACCTTC; cdr3_aa: CASSPRQGRNYGYTF
d_call: TRBD1; cdr3_length: 15; clone_size: .; v_call: TRBV28; j_call: TRBJ2-7; cdr3_nt: TGTGCCAGCAGTTTAGTGGGACAGGGGCCCTACGAGCAGTACTTC; cdr3_aa: CASSLVGQGPYEQYF
d_call: TRBD1; cdr3_length: 13; clone_size: .; v_call: TRBV25-1; j_call: TRBJ1-6; cdr3_nt: TGTGCCAGCAGTGGACAGGGGGCTACACCCCTCCACTTT; cdr3_aa: CASSGQGATPLHF
d_call: TRBD1; cdr3_length: 15; clone_size: .; v_call: TRBV10-1; j_call: TRBJ2-1; cdr3_nt: TGCGCCAGCAGTGACCGTAGGGGACAGGGGAATGAGCAGTTCTTC; cdr3_aa: CASSDRRGQGNEQFF
d_call: .; cdr3_length: 12; clone_size: .; v_call: TRBV29-1; j_call: TRBJ1-1; cdr3_nt: TGCAGCGTTGAGCCGACAGAACAGAAAGCTTTCTTT; cdr3_aa: CSVEPTEQKAFF
d_call: TRBD1; cdr3_length: 13; clone_size: .; v_call: TRBV5-1; j_call: TRBJ2-7; cdr3_nt: TGCGCCAGCCGGGGGACAGGCGCCTACGAGCAGTACTTC; cdr3_aa: CASRGTGAYEQYF
d_call: .; cdr3_length: 16; clone_size: once; v_call: TRBV6-4; j_call: TRBJ2-6; cdr3_nt: TGTGCCAGCAGTGACTCAGTCGGGACTGGGGCCAACGTCCTGACTTTC; cdr3_aa: CASSDSVGTGANVLTF
d_call: TRBD1; cdr3_length: 15; clone_size: .; v_call: TRBV6-5; j_call: TRBJ1-2; cdr3_nt: TGTGCCAGCAGTAGTACCGGGACAGGGGGCGATGGCTACACCTTC; cdr3_aa: CASSSTGTGGDGYTF
d_call: TRBD1; cdr3_length: 13; clone_size: .; v_call: TRBV30; j_call: TRBJ1-2; cdr3_nt: TGTGCCTCGGAGGCGGACAGGGGTAGCGGCTACACCTTC; cdr3_aa: CASEADRGSGYTF
d_call: .; cdr3_length: 15; clone_size: .; v_call: TRBV5-1; j_call: TRBJ1-1; cdr3_nt: TGCGCCAGCAGCTTGGGTGGCTCCCGAACGACTGAAGCTTTCTTT; cdr3_aa: CASSLGGSRTTEAFF
d_call: .; cdr3_length: 15; clone_size: .; v_call: TRBV7-2; j_call: TRBJ2-5; cdr3_nt: TGTGCCAGCAGCTTGTGGGGGGGCCTTGGAGAGACCCAGTACTTC; cdr3_aa: CASSLWGGLGETQYF
d_call: .; cdr3_length: 14; clone_size: few; v_call: TRBV6-5; j_call: TRBJ1-1; cdr3_nt: TGTGCCAGCAGTTACGGCAGGAAGAACACTGAAGCTTTCTTT; cdr3_aa: CASSYGRKNTEAFF
d_call: .; cdr3_length: 11; clone_size: few; v_call: TRBV20-1; j_call: TRBJ1-1; cdr3_nt: TGCAGTGCGGACAGAAAGGGCTGGGCTTTCTTT; cdr3_aa: CSADRKGWAFF
d_call: TRBD1; cdr3_length: 15; clone_size: few; v_call: TRBV11-2; j_call: TRBJ2-7; cdr3_nt: TGTGCCAGCAGCCTCGGACAGGGGGCAACCTACGAGCAGTACTTC; cdr3_aa: CASSLGQGATYEQYF
d_call: TRBD1; cdr3_length: 15; clone_size: .; v_call: TRBV9; j_call: TRBJ2-5; cdr3_nt: TGTGCCAGCAGCGCCCACAGGGGGCCCCAAGAGACCCAGTACTTC; cdr3_aa: CASSAHRGPQETQYF
d_call: .; cdr3_length: 16; clone_size: few; v_call: TRBV28; j_call: TRBJ1-3; cdr3_nt: TGTGCCAGCAGTGCCCCGGGAGGGGGATCTGGAAACACCATATATTTT; cdr3_aa: CASSAPGGGSGNTIYF
d_call: TRBD2; cdr3_length: 15; clone_size: .; v_call: TRBV30; j_call: TRBJ2-5; cdr3_nt: TGTGCCTGGAGTGAGGGCGGGGGGCTGGGGGAGACCCAGTACTTC; cdr3_aa: CAWSEGGGLGETQYF